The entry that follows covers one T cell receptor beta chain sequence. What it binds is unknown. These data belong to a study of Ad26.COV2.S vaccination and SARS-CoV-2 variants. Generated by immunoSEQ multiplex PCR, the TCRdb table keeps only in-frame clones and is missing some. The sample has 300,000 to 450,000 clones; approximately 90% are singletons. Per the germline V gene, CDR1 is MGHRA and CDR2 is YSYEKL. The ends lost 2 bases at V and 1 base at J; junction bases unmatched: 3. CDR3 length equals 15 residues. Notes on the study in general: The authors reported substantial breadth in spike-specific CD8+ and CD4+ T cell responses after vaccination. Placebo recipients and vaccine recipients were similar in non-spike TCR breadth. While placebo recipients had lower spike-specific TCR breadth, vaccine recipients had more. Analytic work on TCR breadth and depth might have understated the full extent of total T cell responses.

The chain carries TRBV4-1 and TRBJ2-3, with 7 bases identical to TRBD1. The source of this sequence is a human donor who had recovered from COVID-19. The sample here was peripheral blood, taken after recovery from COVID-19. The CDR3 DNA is TGCGCCAGCAGCCAATCCACAGGGGGCACAGATACGCAGTATTTT. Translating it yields CASSQSTGGTDTQYF.